This TCR beta chain was sequenced in a study of OX40 agonist ivuxolimab in advanced cancers. Produced via immunoSEQ multiplex PCR; TCRdb's table is partial and in-frame only. The profile shows some 59,000 clones, 91% of them singletons. On this clone: Its antigen is not known.

The V end lost 3 bases, the J end lost 1 base, and 10 bases lay between the germline ends. Germline CDR1 is MNHEY and CDR2 is SMNVEV (reference sequence). This CDR3 region has 15 residues. Study results and caveats: At doses 0.1 to 3.0 mg/kg, CD4+ and CD8+ clones expanded. Those patients achieving a partial response at 0.1-3.0 mg/kg showed among the lowest clonal expansion. On average, CD8+ T cells showed a greater number of expanded clones than CD4+.

Patients were ineligible given autoimmune disease history or systemic immunosuppression. This receptor was taken from an adult with an advanced solid tumor such as melanoma, head and neck, liver or kidney cancer. The material sequenced was CD4+ or CD8+ T cells sorted from blood, taken in a trial of the OX40 agonist ivuxolimab. The rearrangement links TRBV27 to TRBJ2-4; D is uncertain. The CDR3 DNA reads as TGTGCCAGCAGTTTCTCTGCCGATGCCAAAAACATTCAGTACTTC. It specifies CASSFSADAKNIQYF.